This T cell receptor beta chain was profiled in a study of shared clonotypes between healthy human individuals. Study results and limitations: A handful of donors had approximately 4.6% of their naive CD4 clonotypes in common. In having few donors, the study represented limited genetic and exposure-history diversity.

The CDR3 runs 12 residues. The germline CDR1 and CDR2 sequences are SNHLY and FYNNEI. V was shortened by 5 bases and J by 1 base, with 4 bases between the two germline ends. Measured with immunoSEQ multiplex PCR; TCRdb has only the in-frame clones, and not every one. Among 2 million to 3 million clones listed, more than 85% were seen once. CD4+ cell separation produced CD45RA+ naive and CD45RA-negative memory subsets. Regarding this clone: Its specificity is not known. The same CDR3 is also encoded by other DNA sequences in this sample.

The specimen sequenced was naive CD4+ T cells from PBMCs. Indicated subset: CD45RA+ positively selected. The rearrangement links TRBV2 to TRBJ2-3, with no clear D. This receptor was identified in a man aged 18 to 29 in good health. Some clones in this sample may be carry-over from other donors' samples. For the CDR3, the DNA is TGTGCCAGCAGTCGGGGCACAGATACGCAGTATTTT. Translating gives CASSRGTDTQYF.